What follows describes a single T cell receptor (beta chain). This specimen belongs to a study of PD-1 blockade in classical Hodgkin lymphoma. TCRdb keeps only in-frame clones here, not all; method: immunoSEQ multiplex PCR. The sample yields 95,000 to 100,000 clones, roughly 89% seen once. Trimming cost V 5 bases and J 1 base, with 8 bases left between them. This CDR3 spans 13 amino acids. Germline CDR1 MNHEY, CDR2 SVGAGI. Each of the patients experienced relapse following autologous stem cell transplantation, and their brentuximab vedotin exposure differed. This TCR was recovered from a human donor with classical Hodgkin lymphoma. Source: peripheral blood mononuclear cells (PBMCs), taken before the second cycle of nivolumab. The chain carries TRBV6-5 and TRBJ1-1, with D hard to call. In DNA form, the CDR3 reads TGTGCCAGCAGTCCCGTCCCGAACACTGAAGCTTTCTTT. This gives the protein CASSPVPNTEAFF.